The 26 T cell receptor beta chains below come from one sample, sequenced in a study of T cell changes during pregnancy in multiple sclerosis. Profiling relied on immunoSEQ multiplex PCR, and the TCRdb table lists in-frame clones only, not all of them. The data hold over 60,000 clones, with roughly nine tenths observed a single time. The specimen comprised peripheral blood, sampled in the first trimester of pregnancy. These TCRs come from a female donor with multiple sclerosis, enrolled in a pregnancy study.

The chain is built from TRBV6-1 and TRBJ1-3; D not certain. Trimming removed 1 base at V and 7 bases at J, with 17 bases between. The V gene's germline CDR1 is MNHNS and CDR2 SASEGT. The CDR3 length is 16 residues. The CDR3 loop reads CASSEVHRGSFNTIYF. CDR3 DNA: TGTGCCAGCAGTGAAGTTCATCGGGGATCCTTCAACACCATATATTTT.

The chain links TRBV4-3 to TRBJ1-2, with TRBD1 identical over 9 bases. The trim removed 3 bases at V and 3 bases at J, leaving 8 bases unmatched. The CDR3 extends over 16 amino acids. Germline V CDR1 and CDR2: LGHNA, YSLEER. The CDR3 DNA follows: TGCGCCAGCAGCCAGGCCTCCGGGACAGGGCACTATGGCTACACCTTC. Residues: CASSQASGTGHYGYTF.

This clone appeared a single time. This chain joins TRBV29-1 and TRBJ1-2; D uncertain. CDR1 is SQVTM, CDR2 ANQGSEA, per germline. The CDR3 has 12 residues. The V gene lost 3 bases and the J gene lost 7 bases, with 12 bases spanning the gap. The CDR3: CSVDRGMRGYTF. CDR3 nucleotides: TGCAGCGTTGATCGGGGAATGCGTGGCTACACCTTC. The full variable domain, in which reference TRBV29-1 and TRBJ1-2 provide the parts outside the CDR3, is SAVISQKPSRDICQRGTSLTIQCQVDSQVTMMFWYRQQPGQSLTLIATANQGSEATYESGFVIDKFPISRPNLTFSTLTVSNMSPEDSSIYLCSVDRGMRGYTFGSGTRLTVV.

The chain couples TRBV7-9 to TRBJ2-7; D possibly corresponds to TRBD2 (6 bases). This CDR3 has 15 amino acids. The germline CDR1 and CDR2 sequences are SEHNR and FQNEAQ (reference sequence). V was shortened by 5 bases and J by 2 bases, with 16 bases between the two germline ends. In DNA, the CDR3 is TGTGCCAGCAGCGTGGATGGAGGGATAACCTACGAGCAGTACTTC. Translating it yields CASSVDGGITYEQYF.

V gene TRBV7-2 combines with J gene TRBJ1-4; no definite D call. Trimming took off 2 bases at V and 4 bases at J, with 8 bases between the two ends. The CDR3 is 14 residues long. CDR1 is SGHTA and CDR2 is FQGNSA in the germline V gene. CDR3 DNA sequence: TGTGCCAGCAGCTTAAGCGGGAATAATGAAAAACTGTTTTTT. Translating it yields CASSLSGNNEKLFF.

The chain employs TRBV27 and TRBJ1-2; weak D call: TRBD1 (5 bases). CDR3 length: 14 amino acids. CDR1 and CDR2 from the germline V gene are MNHEY and SMNVEV (reference sequence). Trimming pared 3 bases from V and 7 bases from J, leaving 15 bases between. The CDR3 is CASSFLQGVGGYTF. In nucleotides, the CDR3 is TGTGCCAGCAGTTTTCTCCAAGGGGTGGGTGGCTACACCTTC.

The sample holds a few counts of this clone. This chain links TRBV6-5 with TRBJ1-2, with D possibly TRBD1 on 6 matching bases. V lost 0 bases, J lost 14 bases, and 10 bases lay in between. Germline CDR1 MNHEY, CDR2 SVGAGI. The CDR3 extends over 11 amino acids. CDR3 DNA sequence: TGTGCCAGCAGTTACTCGGGACACTTGACCTTC. Its protein is CASSYSGHLTF.

The chain is built from TRBV9 and TRBJ2-1, with 10 bases aligning to TRBD1. This CDR3 is built from 16 residues. Trimming removed 3 bases from V and 5 bases from J; junction bases left unmatched: 8. The germline gives CDR1 SGDLS, CDR2 YYNGEE. CDR3 in DNA: TGTGCCAGCAGCGAGCAGGGACAGGGGTATGACAATGAGCAGTTCTTC. Translating gives CASSEQGQGYDNEQFF.

This rearrangement joins TRBV29-1 to TRBJ2-7; 8 bases agree with TRBD1. This CDR3 region has 13 residues. J was trimmed by 6 bases and V by 0 bases; bases with no gene match: 4. CDR1 is SQVTM and CDR2 is ANQGSEA in the germline V gene. In DNA, the CDR3 is TGCAGCGTTGAAGAGGGACAGGCAAGCGAGCAGTACTTC. It specifies CSVEEGQASEQYF.

V gene TRBV30 combines with J gene TRBJ2-3; no clear D. Germline V gene data show CDR1 as GTSNPN and CDR2 as SVGIG (reference sequence). V was clipped by 0 bases and J by 2 bases, with 12 bases between them. The CDR3 has 15 residues. CDR3: CAWSVASAPTDTQYF. CDR3 DNA: TGTGCCTGGAGTGTAGCGTCCGCGCCCACAGATACGCAGTATTTT.

V usage is TRBV7-9 and J usage is TRBJ2-3, with TRBD2 matching over 7 bases. Losses at the gene ends were 10 bases for V and 6 bases for J; bases not matched to a gene: 16. The CDR3 loop spans 15 amino acids. The germline V gene encodes CDR1 SEHNR and CDR2 FQNEAQ (reference sequence). CDR3 protein: CATSPGLLLKDTQYF. The CDR3, as DNA: TGTGCCACTTCGCCGGGACTACTCCTTAAGGATACGCAGTATTTT.

The chain combines TRBV18 with TRBJ1-2; 8 positions match TRBD1. Germline lookup yields CDR1 KGHSH and CDR2 LQKENI. V lost 5 bases to trimming and J lost 0 bases; unmatched junction nucleotides: 5. This CDR3 spans 15 amino acids. CDR3 DNA sequence: TGTGCCAGCTCATCTCGGGACAGGCCTAACTATGGCTACACCTTC. As protein: CASSSRDRPNYGYTF.

The CDR3 DNA reads TGTGCCAGCAATGCTGAAGCGTACAATGAGCAGTTCTTC. It specifies CASNAEAYNEQFF. J is TRBJ2-1 and V is TRBV5-4; no reliable D call. Germline V CDR1 and CDR2: SGHNT, YYREEE (reference sequence). This CDR3 has 13 residues. The V and J ends lost 6 bases and 4 bases respectively, with 11 bases between them.

The rearrangement links TRBV5-1 to TRBJ2-7; 7 bases map to TRBD1. This CDR3 spans 13 amino acids. The germline gives CDR1 SGHRS, CDR2 YFSETQ. V dropped 2 bases and J dropped 10; count of bases not matched to a gene: 9. Written as DNA, the CDR3 is TGCGCCAGCAGCTTCCGGGACAGAGTTCATCAGTACTTC. Translating it yields CASSFRDRVHQYF.

The rearrangement links TRBV7-9 to TRBJ1-2; the match to TRBD1 covers 11 bases. Germline V lookup: CDR1 SEHNR, CDR2 FQNEAQ (reference sequence). Trimming at V came to 5 bases and at J to 4 bases, leaving 12 bases not matched to a gene. The CDR3 is 17 residues long. The CDR3 reads CASSLHPDRGPSYGYTF. CDR3 DNA sequence: TGTGCCAGCAGCCTCCATCCGGACAGGGGGCCTTCCTATGGCTACACCTTC.

V gene TRBV30 combines with J gene TRBJ1-2, with 7 bases fitting TRBD1. Germline V gene lookup returns CDR1 GTSNPN and CDR2 SVGIG (reference sequence). The CDR3 has 14 residues. V shed 3 bases and J 4 bases; nucleotides not matched to a gene: 8. The CDR3 DNA reads as TGTGCCTGGAGAAGAGACAGGGCAGGCTATGGCTACACCTTC. Translated: CAWRRDRAGYGYTF.

This clone appeared a single time. CDR3 amino acids: CASSKPGLAGVDNEQFF. Here the CDR3 DNA reads TGTGCCAGCAGCAAACCTGGACTAGCGGGAGTCGACAATGAGCAGTTCTTC. V gene TRBV21-1 combines with J gene TRBJ2-1; TRBD2, the D gene given by the table, was not confirmed from the DNA. TRBV21-1 is reported as a pseudogene. This CDR3 has 17 amino acids.

Written as DNA, the CDR3 is TGTGCCTGCGGGATCGGACTAGATACGCAGTATTTT. Translation: CACGIGLDTQYF. The chain carries TRBV30 and TRBJ2-3, with D tentatively TRBD2 (5 bases). V gave up 6 bases and J gave up 5 bases, with 12 bases separating them. The CDR3 is 12 residues long. CDR1 is GTSNPN and CDR2 is SVGIG in the germline V gene (reference sequence).

The chain recombines TRBV6-4 with TRBJ1-1, with 8 bases aligning to TRBD1. Per germline, CDR1 MRHNA and CDR2 SNTAGT. The CDR3 runs 12 residues. V gave up 6 bases and J gave up 7 bases; unmatched junction bases: 4. CDR3 loop: CASRAGQGEAFF. CDR3 sequence (DNA): TGTGCCAGCAGGGCCGGACAGGGTGAAGCTTTCTTT.

This rearrangement joins TRBV10-3 to TRBJ1-1; D is perhaps TRBD1 (5 bases). The length of the CDR3 is 15 residues. Looked up from germline, CDR1 is ENHRY and CDR2 is SYGVKD. V was shortened by 2 bases and J by 1 base, with 11 bases between the two germline ends. This CDR3 reads CAISETQGSNTEAFF. CDR3 sequence (DNA): TGTGCCATCAGTGAGACCCAGGGTTCGAACACTGAAGCTTTCTTT.

The V and J genes are TRBV7-2 and TRBJ1-2, with unresolved D. V was cut by 0 bases and J by 4 bases, with 6 bases left in between. The germline gives CDR1 SGHTA, CDR2 FQGNSA. The CDR3 runs 13 residues. The CDR3 DNA sequence: TGTGCCAGCAGCTTAGCTCCGTCCTATGGCTACACCTTC. This sequence encodes CASSLAPSYGYTF.

V is TRBV6-5 and J is TRBJ2-7, with TRBD2 as a possible D gene (5 bases). The germline V gene has CDR1 MNHEY and CDR2 SVGAGI. Trimming took off 6 bases at V and 3 bases at J, with 15 bases between the two ends. The CDR3 length is 14 residues. The CDR3 region is CASRPGMGDYEQYF. CDR3 nucleotides: TGTGCCAGCAGGCCGGGAATGGGCGACTACGAGCAGTACTTC.

The genes are TRBV18 and TRBJ1-4; 10 bases are a match to TRBD1. The germline V gene has CDR1 KGHSH and CDR2 LQKENI. The CDR3 extends over 17 amino acids. Germline trimming cut 3 bases from V and 0 bases from J; bases unmatched to any gene: 4. The CDR3 DNA reads TGTGCCAGCTCACCTTCCGGGACAGGGGCAACTAATGAAAAACTGTTTTTT. Translation: CASSPSGTGATNEKLFF.

The chain recombines TRBV11-1 with TRBJ2-7; 9 bases line up with TRBD1. CDR1 is SGHAT and CDR2 is FQDESV in the germline V gene (reference sequence). The CDR3 is 13 amino acids. J gave up 4 bases and V 5 bases, and 3 bases lay outside the gene matches. CDR3 loop: CASSGDRVYEQYF. The DNA of the CDR3 is TGTGCCAGCAGCGGGGACAGGGTGTACGAGCAGTACTTC.

This sequence joins TRBV30 and TRBJ1-1; TRBD1 is a possible D gene (5 bases). Germline CDR1 GTSNPN, CDR2 SVGIG (reference sequence). Trimming pared 3 bases from V and 6 bases from J, leaving 20 bases between. The CDR3 covers 15 residues. The CDR3 is CAWSAPLRAGAEAFF. In DNA, the CDR3 is TGTGCCTGGAGCGCACCCTTAAGGGCGGGGGCTGAAGCTTTCTTT.

The genes are TRBV9 and TRBJ2-3; D gene unclear. In germline, CDR1 is SGDLS, CDR2 YYNGEE. The CDR3 totals 13 residues. V lost 3 bases to trimming and J lost 3 bases, with 8 bases between them. The CDR3 sequence: CASSASPTDTQYF. The CDR3 DNA reads as TGTGCCAGCAGCGCGAGTCCTACAGATACGCAGTATTTT.